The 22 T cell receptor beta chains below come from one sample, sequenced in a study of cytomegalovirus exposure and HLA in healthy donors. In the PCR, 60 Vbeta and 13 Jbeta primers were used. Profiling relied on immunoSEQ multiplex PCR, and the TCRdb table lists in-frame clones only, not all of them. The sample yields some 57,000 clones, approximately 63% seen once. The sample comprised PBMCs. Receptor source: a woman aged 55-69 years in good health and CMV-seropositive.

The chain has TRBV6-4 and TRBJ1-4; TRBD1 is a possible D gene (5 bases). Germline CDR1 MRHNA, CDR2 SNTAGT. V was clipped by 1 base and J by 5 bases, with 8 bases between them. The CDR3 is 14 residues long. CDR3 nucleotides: TGTGCCAGCAGTGACTGGGGGAGGAATGAAAAACTGTTTTTT. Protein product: CASSDWGRNEKLFF.

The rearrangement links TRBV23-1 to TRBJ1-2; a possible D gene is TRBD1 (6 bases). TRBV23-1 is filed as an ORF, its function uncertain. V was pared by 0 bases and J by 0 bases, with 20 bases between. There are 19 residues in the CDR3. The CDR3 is CASSQSKRGRQDANYGYTF. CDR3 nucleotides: TGCGCCAGCAGTCAATCAAAAAGGGGTCGACAGGACGCTAACTATGGCTACACCTTC.

The CDR3 reads CASTLGRDGNQPQHF. The CDR3 DNA is TGTGCCAGCACCTTGGGCAGGGATGGCAATCAGCCCCAGCATTTT. The rearrangement links TRBV6-6 to TRBJ1-5, with D possibly being TRBD1 (5 bases). V lost 7 bases to trimming and J lost 2 bases, with 15 bases between them. From germline, CDR1 is MNHNY and CDR2 SVGAGI (reference sequence). The CDR3 loop spans 15 amino acids.

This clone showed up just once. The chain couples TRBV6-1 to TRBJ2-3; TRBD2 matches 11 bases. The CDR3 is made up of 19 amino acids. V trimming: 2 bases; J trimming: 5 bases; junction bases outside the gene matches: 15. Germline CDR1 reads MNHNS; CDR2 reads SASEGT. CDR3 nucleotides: TGTGCCAGCAGTGAACTTAGCGGGGGGGCAGGAGTTTTGGAAGATACGCAGTATTTT. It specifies CASSELSGGAGVLEDTQYF.

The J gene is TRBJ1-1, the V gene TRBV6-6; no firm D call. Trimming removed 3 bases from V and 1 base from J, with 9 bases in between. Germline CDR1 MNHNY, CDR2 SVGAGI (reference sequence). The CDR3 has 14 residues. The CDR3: CASSYLGGNTEAFF. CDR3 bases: TGTGCCAGCAGTTATTTGGGAGGGAACACTGAAGCTTTCTTT.

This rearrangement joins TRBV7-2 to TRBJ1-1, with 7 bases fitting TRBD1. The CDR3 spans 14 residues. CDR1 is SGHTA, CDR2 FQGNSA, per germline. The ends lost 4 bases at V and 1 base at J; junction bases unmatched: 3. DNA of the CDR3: TGTGCCAGCAGCTCACACAGGGGGAACACTGAAGCTTTCTTT. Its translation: CASSSHRGNTEAFF.

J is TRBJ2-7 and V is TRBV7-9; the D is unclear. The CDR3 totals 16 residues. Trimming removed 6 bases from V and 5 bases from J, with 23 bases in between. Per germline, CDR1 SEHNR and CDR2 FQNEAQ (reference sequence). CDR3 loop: CASSFTGSLSEDEQYF. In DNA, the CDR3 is TGTGCCAGCAGTTTCACCGGAAGCCTGAGCGAGGACGAGCAGTACTTC.

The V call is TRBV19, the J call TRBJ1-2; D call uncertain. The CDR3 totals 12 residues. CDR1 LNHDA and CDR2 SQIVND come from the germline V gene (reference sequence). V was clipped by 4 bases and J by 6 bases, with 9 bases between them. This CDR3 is CASSKREDGYTF. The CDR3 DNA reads TGTGCCAGTAGTAAAAGGGAGGATGGCTACACCTTC.

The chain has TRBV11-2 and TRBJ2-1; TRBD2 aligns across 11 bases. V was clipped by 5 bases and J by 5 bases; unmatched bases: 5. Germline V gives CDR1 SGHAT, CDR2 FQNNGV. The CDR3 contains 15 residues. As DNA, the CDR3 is TGTGCCAGCAGCCCGCGACTAGCGGGACACAATGAGCAGTTCTTC. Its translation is CASSPRLAGHNEQFF.

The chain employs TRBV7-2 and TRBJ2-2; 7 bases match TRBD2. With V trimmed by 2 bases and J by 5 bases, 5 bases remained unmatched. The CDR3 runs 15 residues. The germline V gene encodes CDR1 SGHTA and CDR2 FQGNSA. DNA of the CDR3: TGTGCCAGCAGCTTATTCGCGGGAGCAACCGGGGAGCTGTTTTTT. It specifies CASSLFAGATGELFF.

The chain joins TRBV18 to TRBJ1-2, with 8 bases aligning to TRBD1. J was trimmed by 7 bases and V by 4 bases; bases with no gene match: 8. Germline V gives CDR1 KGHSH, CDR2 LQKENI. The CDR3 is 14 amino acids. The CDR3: CASSLGDRGTGYTF. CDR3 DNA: TGTGCCAGCTCACTTGGCGACAGGGGAACTGGCTACACCTTC.

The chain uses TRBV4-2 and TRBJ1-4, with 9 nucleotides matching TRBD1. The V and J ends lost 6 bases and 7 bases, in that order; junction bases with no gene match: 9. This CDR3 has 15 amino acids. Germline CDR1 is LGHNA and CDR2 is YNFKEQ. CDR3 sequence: CASRRGQGFSEKLFF. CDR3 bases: TGTGCCAGCAGACGTGGACAGGGGTTTAGTGAAAAACTGTTTTTT.

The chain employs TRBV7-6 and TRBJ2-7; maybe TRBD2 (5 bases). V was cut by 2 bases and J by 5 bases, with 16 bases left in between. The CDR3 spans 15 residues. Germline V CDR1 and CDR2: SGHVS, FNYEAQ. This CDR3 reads CASSLTKGNSDEQYF. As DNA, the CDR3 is TGTGCCAGCAGCTTAACCAAGGGCAATAGCGACGAGCAGTACTTC.

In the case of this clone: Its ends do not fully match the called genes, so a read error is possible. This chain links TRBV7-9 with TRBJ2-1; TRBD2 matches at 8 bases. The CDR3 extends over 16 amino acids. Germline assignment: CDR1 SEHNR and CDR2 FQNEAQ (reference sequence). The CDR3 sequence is CSSSSPGGAGYNEQFF. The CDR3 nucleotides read TGTTCCAGCAGCTCCCCCGGGGGGGCCGGTTACAATGAGCAGTTCTTC.

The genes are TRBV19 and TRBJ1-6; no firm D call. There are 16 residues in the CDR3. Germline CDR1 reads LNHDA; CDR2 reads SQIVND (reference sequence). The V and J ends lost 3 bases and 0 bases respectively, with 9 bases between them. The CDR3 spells CASSIYGSSYNSPLHF. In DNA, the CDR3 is TGTGCCAGTAGTATTTACGGGAGCTCCTATAATTCACCCCTCCACTTT.

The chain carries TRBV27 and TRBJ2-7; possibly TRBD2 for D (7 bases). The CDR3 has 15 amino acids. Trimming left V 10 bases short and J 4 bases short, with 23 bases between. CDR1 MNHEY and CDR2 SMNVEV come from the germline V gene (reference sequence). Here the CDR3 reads CATSRGGALWYEQYF. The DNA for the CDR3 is TGTGCCACCTCCAGAGGGGGGGCCCTGTGGTACGAGCAGTACTTC.

In DNA, the CDR3 is TGTGCCAGCAGCAGACTGGGCACCGGGGAGCTGTTTTTT. As protein: CASSRLGTGELFF. The chain uses TRBV5-4 and TRBJ2-2; D not resolved. The V end was cut by 4 bases, the J end by 4 bases, with 8 bases between. CDR1 and CDR2 from the germline V gene are SGHNT and YYREEE (reference sequence). The CDR3 has 13 residues.

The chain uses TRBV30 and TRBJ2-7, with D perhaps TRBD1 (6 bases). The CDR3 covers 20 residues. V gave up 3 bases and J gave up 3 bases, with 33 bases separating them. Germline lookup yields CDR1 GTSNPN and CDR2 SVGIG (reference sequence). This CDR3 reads CAWRRGYNGLGPRRDYEQYF. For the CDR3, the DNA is TGTGCCTGGAGAAGGGGGTATAACGGCCTTGGGCCACGTCGGGACTACGAGCAGTACTTC.

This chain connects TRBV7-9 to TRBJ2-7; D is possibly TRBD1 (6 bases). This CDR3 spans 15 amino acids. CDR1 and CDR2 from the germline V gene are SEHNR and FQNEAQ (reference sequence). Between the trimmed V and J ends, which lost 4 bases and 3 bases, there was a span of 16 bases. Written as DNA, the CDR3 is TGTGCCAGCAGCTCTTACCGACAGGCGGACTACGAGCAGTACTTC. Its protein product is CASSSYRQADYEQYF.

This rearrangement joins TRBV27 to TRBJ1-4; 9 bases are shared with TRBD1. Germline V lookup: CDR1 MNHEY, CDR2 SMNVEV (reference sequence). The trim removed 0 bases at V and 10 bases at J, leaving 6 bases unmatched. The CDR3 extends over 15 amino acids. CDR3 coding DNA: TGTGCCAGCAGTTTATCGGGACAGGGAACCGGAAAACTGTTTTTT. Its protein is CASSLSGQGTGKLFF.

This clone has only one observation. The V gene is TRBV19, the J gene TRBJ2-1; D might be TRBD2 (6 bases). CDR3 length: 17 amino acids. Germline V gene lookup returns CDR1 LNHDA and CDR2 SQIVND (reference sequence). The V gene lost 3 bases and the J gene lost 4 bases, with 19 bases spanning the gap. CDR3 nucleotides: TGTGCCAGTAGTATGGAGGGGCCCCCTCAACCTTACAATGAGCAGTTCTTC. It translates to CASSMEGPPQPYNEQFF.

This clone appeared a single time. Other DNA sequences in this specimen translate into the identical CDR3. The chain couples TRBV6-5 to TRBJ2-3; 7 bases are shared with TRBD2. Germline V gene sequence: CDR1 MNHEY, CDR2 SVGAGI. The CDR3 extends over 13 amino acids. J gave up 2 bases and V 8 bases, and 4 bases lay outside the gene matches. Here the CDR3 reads CASRRGNTDTQYF. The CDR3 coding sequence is TGTGCCAGCCGGCGGGGGAACACAGATACGCAGTATTTT.